The entry that follows covers one T cell receptor beta chain sequence. V trimming: 4 bases; J trimming: 0 bases; junction bases outside the gene matches: 19. The CDR3 contains 20 residues. From germline, CDR1 is KGHSY and CDR2 FQNENV. The data were produced by immunoSEQ multiplex PCR, yet TCRdb's version contains in-frame clones alone and is incomplete. The repertoire holds hundreds of thousands of clones, approximately 80% seen once, with more than 0.01% in the top ten. The sample originates from a study of shared T cell receptors in the human thymus. The sample was also reused in another study, on human thymus T cells. That source reports: Thymic and blood repertoires appeared to display a bias in their usage of V and J genes.

The gene calls are TRBV16 and TRBJ2-7; 9 nucleotides agree with TRBD1. Sequencing used thymocytes. The TCR was taken from a boy in the first two years of life with a congenital heart defect. The CDR3 region is CASSLKWDRAGDPSSYEQYF. CDR3 coding DNA: TGTGCCAGCAGCCTAAAATGGGACAGGGCGGGCGACCCAAGCTCCTACGAGCAGTACTTC.